Each of the 28 T cell receptor beta chains below was sequenced from the same sample in a study of T-cell reconstitution after alpha-beta-depleted transplantation in children (dated by TCRdb to about 2016). The protocol used for the library was PCR. TCRdb records Illumina HiSeq 2500 as the sequencer. TCR libraries were prepared with molecular barcoding, using unique molecular identifiers to normalize TCRbeta repertoire quantification. TCRdb's own reprocessing of the public reads used fastp at Q25 and MiXCR and kept productive beta chains. Every distinct CDR3 protein forms one entry, paired with its most common genes and DNA. The table for this sample lists about 410,000 distinct CDR3 sequences; around 21% of them were counted only once. The ten largest clones take up less than 4.5% of the sample. Source: PBMCs from the stem cell graft donor, taken from the stem cell graft. The source is a human donor who donated a stem cell graft to a child with acute myeloid leukemia.

The gene calls are TRBV7-3 and TRBJ2-1; maybe TRBD2 (6 bases). CDR3 length: 13 residues. Germline CDR1 is SGHTA and CDR2 is FQGTGA. The V end lost 0 bases, the J end lost 8 bases, and 8 bases lay between the germline ends. CDR3: CASSLTSGDEQFF. CDR3 nucleotides: TGTGCCAGCAGCTTAACGTCGGGGGATGAGCAGTTCTTC.

This clonotype has a count of ten or more. This chain connects TRBV4-1 to TRBJ1-5, with 12 bases matching TRBD1. The germline CDR1 and CDR2 sequences are MGHRA and YSYEKL. This CDR3 is 14 amino acids long. V trimming: 8 bases; J trimming: 5 bases; junction bases outside the gene matches: 4. The CDR3 reads CASRGQGAYQPQHF. The CDR3 coding sequence is TGCGCCAGCCGGGGACAGGGGGCTTATCAGCCCCAGCATTTT.

This chain uses TRBV12-3 or TRBV12-4 with TRBJ2-5, with 9 nucleotides matching TRBD1. The CDR3 runs to 14 residues. The J segment lost 4 bases and the V segment lost 7 bases, leaving 7 bases of the junction unmatched. CDR3: CASTQTGQGETQYF. The CDR3 region has the DNA TGTGCCAGCACCCAAACGGGACAGGGAGAGACCCAGTACTTC.

V gene TRBV27 combines with J gene TRBJ2-6; perhaps D is TRBD1 or TRBD2 (5 bases each). There are 17 residues in the CDR3. Germline CDR1 reads MNHEY; CDR2 reads SMNVEV (reference sequence). V lost 7 bases, J lost 2 bases, and 18 bases lay in between. The CDR3 region is CASTYRDRRAGANVLTF. The CDR3 nucleotides are TGTGCCAGCACCTACCGGGACCGCCGGGCTGGGGCCAACGTCCTGACTTTC.

This clonotype was detected many times. The chain couples TRBV12-3 or TRBV12-4 to TRBJ1-1, with unresolved D. The CDR3 spans 14 residues. V was pared by 0 bases and J by 7 bases, with 12 bases between. The CDR3 region has the DNA TGTGCCAGCAGTTTAGCGTGGACGGGAAATGAAGCTTTCTTT. Protein product: CASSLAWTGNEAFF.

This chain uses TRBV5-1 with TRBJ2-6; TRBD2 might be the D (7 bases). The V gene lost 4 bases and the J gene lost 0 bases, with 20 bases spanning the gap. Per germline, CDR1 SGHRS and CDR2 YFSETQ. The CDR3 extends over 19 amino acids. For the CDR3, the DNA is TGCGCCAGCAGCCTCACTAACAGGGACTATAGCTCTGGGGCCAACGTCCTGACTTTC. It translates to CASSLTNRDYSSGANVLTF.

At least ten counts were recorded for this clonotype. The rearrangement joins TRBV29-1 to TRBJ2-6; D unresolved. Per the germline V gene, CDR1 is SQVTM and CDR2 is ANQGSEA. The CDR3 has 14 amino acids. V dropped 4 bases and J dropped 0 bases, with 7 bases sitting between them. CDR3 in DNA: TGCAGCGTTGGCAGCCTCTCTGGGGCCAACGTCCTGACTTTC. Its protein is CSVGSLSGANVLTF.

About this clonotype itself: A read error may explain this, as a much larger clone is one base away. The final CDR3 position lacks the conserved phenylalanine or tryptophan, pointing to a likely read error. The chain is built from TRBV4-3 and TRBJ1-2; D possibly corresponds to TRBD1 (5 bases). V was clipped by 1 base and J by 2 bases, with 8 bases between them. The length of the CDR3 is 14 residues. Germline CDR1 is LGHNA and CDR2 is YSLEER. The CDR3 sequence: CASSQVAGNYGYTC. DNA of the CDR3: TGCGCCAGCAGCCAAGTCGCAGGGAACTATGGCTACACCTGC.

The chain couples TRBV24-1 to TRBJ2-1; 13 bases fit TRBD2. The CDR3 has 15 amino acids. Unmatched junction bases numbered 7, after V lost 9 bases and J lost 6 bases. Germline lookup yields CDR1 KGHDR and CDR2 SFDVKD. The chain's CDR3 is CATGGTSGKFNEQFF. Written as DNA, the CDR3 is TGTGCCACCGGGGGGACTAGCGGGAAGTTCAATGAGCAGTTCTTC.

This clonotype occurred once. The junction does not match germline at one end; this may be a read error. This rearrangement joins TRBV20-1 to TRBJ2-5; TRBD2 agrees at 10 bases. This CDR3 comprises 16 residues. The germline gives CDR1 DFQATT, CDR2 SNEGSKA (reference sequence). CDR3 DNA sequence: TGCATTGCTAGAGATCTTAGGACTAGCGGACAAGAGACCCAGTACTTC. Translated, it gives CIARDLRTSGQETQYF.

The genes are TRBV14 and TRBJ2-2, with a tentative D call TRBD2 (6 bases). This CDR3 comprises 15 residues. Trimming removed 4 bases from V and 4 bases from J, with 13 bases in between. The V gene's germline CDR1 is SGHDN and CDR2 FVKESK. The CDR3 DNA reads as TGTGCCAGCAGCCCCCAGCGGAGGGCCACCGGGGAGCTGTTTTTT. It yields the protein CASSPQRRATGELFF.

The V gene is TRBV28, the J gene TRBJ2-2, with TRBD1 matching over 8 bases. Germline values: CDR1 MDHEN, CDR2 SYDVKM. The length of the CDR3 is 15 residues. J was trimmed by 1 base and V by 6 bases; bases with no gene match: 4. This CDR3 is CASSSTGVNTGELFF. CDR3 bases: TGTGCCAGCAGCTCGACAGGGGTGAACACCGGGGAGCTGTTTTTT.

The chain employs TRBV10-3 and TRBJ2-3; 7 bases are shared with TRBD1. With 6 bases clipped from V and 0 bases from J, the junction kept 12 bases outside the gene matches. The CDR3 runs to 17 residues. In germline, CDR1 is ENHRY, CDR2 SYGVKD. This chain's CDR3 is CAISLMTGPISTDTQYF. The CDR3 DNA sequence: TGTGCCATCAGCCTAATGACAGGGCCAATTAGCACAGATACGCAGTATTTT.

The CDR3 nucleotides are TGTGCCAGCAGCTTAGATCTAAGTTCCGCGCAGTATTTT. Encoded protein: CASSLDLSSAQYF. The chain has TRBV11-2 and TRBJ2-3; D not resolved. Looked up from germline, CDR1 is SGHAT and CDR2 is FQNNGV. The V end lost 0 bases, the J end lost 10 bases, and 11 bases lay between the germline ends. The CDR3 has 13 amino acids.

There are a few counts of this clonotype. The chain is built from TRBV7-9 and TRBJ1-1, with a tentative D call TRBD1 (5 bases). Germline lookup yields CDR1 SEHNR and CDR2 FQNEAQ (reference sequence). The CDR3 covers 15 residues. V dropped 6 bases and J dropped 2 bases, with 16 bases sitting between them. The CDR3 DNA follows: TGTGCCAGCAGTACATTCGGGACGGGTAACACTGAAGCTTTCTTT. This sequence encodes CASSTFGTGNTEAFF.

The rearrangement links TRBV20-1 to TRBJ2-1, with TRBD1 matching 8 bases. V was clipped by 2 bases and J by 3 bases; unmatched bases: 3. This CDR3 spans 14 amino acids. The germline V gene encodes CDR1 DFQATT and CDR2 SNEGSKA (reference sequence). CDR3 DNA sequence: TGCAGTGCTAGACCGGGACAGGTCTACAATGAGCAGTTCTTC. The encoded protein is CSARPGQVYNEQFF.

The chain carries TRBV7-9 and TRBJ2-1, with 8 bases fitting TRBD1. This CDR3 comprises 16 residues. V was clipped by 6 bases and J by 2 bases; unmatched bases: 9. Germline CDR1 reads SEHNR; CDR2 reads FQNEAQ (reference sequence). The CDR3 is CASRSSGGKTYNEQFF. CDR3 bases: TGTGCCAGCAGATCTTCAGGGGGCAAAACCTACAATGAGCAGTTCTTC.

The chain employs TRBV5-1 and TRBJ2-1; TRBD1 might be the D (5 bases). CDR3 length: 15 amino acids. Trimming removed 0 bases at V and 12 bases at J, with 19 bases between. Germline CDR1 and CDR2: SGHRS and YFSETQ. The CDR3 here is CASSLEGSFPYVQFF. The DNA for the CDR3 is TGCGCCAGCAGCTTGGAGGGGTCTTTTCCTTATGTGCAGTTCTTC.

The chain uses TRBV5-1 and TRBJ2-1; TRBD2 is a possible D gene (5 bases). Trimming stripped 10 bases from V and 5 bases from J, with 19 bases between. CDR3 length: 14 amino acids. Germline lookup yields CDR1 SGHRS and CDR2 YFSETQ. CDR3 amino acids: CAPPVWRAHNEQFF. The CDR3 DNA reads as TGCGCCCCCCCTGTTTGGCGGGCCCACAATGAGCAGTTCTTC.

This chain joins TRBV12-3 or TRBV12-4 and TRBJ1-1; D might be TRBD1 (6 bases). The CDR3 length is 15 residues. The germline V and J ends were trimmed by 10 bases and 4 bases, with 22 bases remaining between them. The CDR3 DNA is TGTGCCACAGTCCCGACCGGGGGCTGGGGCACTGAAGCTTTCTTT. It specifies CATVPTGGWGTEAFF.

This clonotype turned up a few times. This chain connects TRBV4-3 to TRBJ2-6, with D maybe TRBD2 (5 bases). CDR3 length: 15 residues. CDR1 is LGHNA, CDR2 YSLEER, per germline. The CDR3 loop reads CAAAPQDSGANVLTF. The CDR3, as DNA: TGCGCAGCGGCCCCTCAGGACTCTGGGGCCAACGTCCTGACTTTC.

This clonotype came up many times. The chain joins TRBV12-3 or TRBV12-4 to TRBJ2-1; the D is unclear. The germline V and J ends were trimmed by 7 bases and 7 bases, with 14 bases remaining between them. The CDR3 sequence is 13 residues long. DNA for the CDR3: TGTGCCAGCACCTTATCGAGCTCTAATGAGCAGTTCTTC. Translation: CASTLSSSNEQFF.

The gene calls are TRBV12-3 or TRBV12-4 and TRBJ2-5; unclear D gene. The CDR3 runs 15 residues. Trimming cost V 3 bases and J 0 bases, with 11 bases left between them. The CDR3 DNA sequence: TGTGCCAGCAGTTTGTGGCGACGGTACCAAGAGACCCAGTACTTC. This codes for CASSLWRRYQETQYF.

This chain uses TRBV7-3 with TRBJ2-1; 14 bases map to TRBD2. With V trimmed by 4 bases and J by 4 bases, 6 bases remained unmatched. The CDR3 is 17 amino acids. Germline CDR1 SGHTA, CDR2 FQGTGA. CDR3 sequence: CASSSGTSGSEYNEQFF. The DNA for the CDR3 is TGTGCCAGCAGCTCAGGGACTAGCGGGAGTGAGTACAATGAGCAGTTCTTC. The full variable domain, its missing parts supplied by reference TRBV7-3 and TRBJ2-1, is GAGVSQTPSNKVTEKGKYVELRCDPISGHTALYWYRQSLGQGPEFLIYFQGTGAADDSGLPNDRFFAVRPEGSVSTLKIQRTERGDSAVYLCASSSGTSGSEYNEQFFGPGTRLTVL.

The table lists this clonotype with a few counts. The chain combines TRBV20-1 with TRBJ2-5, with 9 positions matching TRBD1. The V gene's germline CDR1 is DFQATT and CDR2 SNEGSKA (reference sequence). The length of the CDR3 is 14 residues. Trimming cost V 5 bases and J 2 bases; bases outside gene matches: 6. The CDR3 DNA reads as TGCAGTGCTCAAAATGGACAGGGGCAAGAGACCCAGTACTTC. Residues: CSAQNGQGQETQYF.

This chain links TRBV24-1 with TRBJ1-2, with no clear D. CDR1 and CDR2 from the germline V gene are KGHDR and SFDVKD. The germline V and J ends were trimmed by 7 bases and 1 base, with 9 bases remaining between them. CDR3 length equals 13 residues. This CDR3 is CATSQSVNYGYTF. CDR3 nucleotide sequence: TGTGCCACCAGCCAGAGCGTTAACTATGGCTACACCTTC.

The chain carries TRBV20-1 and TRBJ2-7; D is unresolved. This CDR3 comprises 13 residues. The ends were cut back, 6 bases at V and 9 bases at J, with 21 bases in the middle. Germline V gene lookup returns CDR1 DFQATT and CDR2 SNEGSKA (reference sequence). The chain's CDR3 is CSAITTLPVGQYF. The CDR3 nucleotides read TGCAGTGCGATCACGACCCTTCCCGTGGGGCAGTACTTC.

This rearrangement joins TRBV12-3 or TRBV12-4 to TRBJ1-1; the D gene is possibly TRBD1 (5 bases). This CDR3 has 18 residues. V was shortened by 7 bases and J by 1 base, with 25 bases between the two germline ends. The CDR3: CASNPRGYYGLSNTEAFF. The CDR3 DNA is TGTGCCAGCAACCCTCGGGGGTATTATGGGCTTTCGAACACTGAAGCTTTCTTT.